The next 10 T cell receptor beta chains were all read from a single sample in a study of tumor-infiltrating lymphocytes in localized non-small cell lung cancer. TCRdb's table, derived via immunoSEQ multiplex PCR, lists solely in-frame clones and lacks some. The sample has approximately 12,000 clones, roughly 80% seen once. The sample consisted of uninvolved lung tissue not adjacent to the tumor. The receptor source for this set is a human donor with non-small cell lung cancer.

The chain combines TRBV4-3 with TRBJ1-6; 8 bases agree with TRBD1. The ends lost 4 bases at V and 7 bases at J; junction bases unmatched: 9. CDR1 is LGHNA, CDR2 YSLEER, per germline. The CDR3 consists of 16 residues. CDR3 bases: TGCGCCAGCAGCCCGACTCGGACAGGGAGAAATTCACCCCTCCACTTT. Encoded protein: CASSPTRTGRNSPLHF.

The chain carries TRBV4-3 and TRBJ1-6, with D unclear. V was cut by 0 bases and J by 8 bases, with 8 bases left in between. Looked up from germline, CDR1 is LGHNA and CDR2 is YSLEER. This CDR3 region has 14 residues. The CDR3: CASSQDGRDSPLHF. Written as DNA, the CDR3 is TGCGCCAGCAGCCAAGATGGGAGGGATTCACCCCTCCACTTT.

The chain joins TRBV7-7 to TRBJ2-5; the D gene is possibly TRBD1 (6 bases). CDR1 and CDR2 (germline): SSHAT, FNYEAQ (reference sequence). V lost 5 bases, J lost 3 bases, and 10 bases lay in between. This CDR3 has 13 residues. CDR3 region: CASSSTGKETQYF. DNA for the CDR3: TGTGCCAGCAGCAGTACAGGGAAAGAGACCCAGTACTTC.

The chain couples TRBV2 to TRBJ1-1; unclear D gene. Trimming stripped 4 bases from V and 4 bases from J, with 16 bases between. The germline V gene has CDR1 SNHLY and CDR2 FYNNEI. This CDR3 has 15 amino acids. CDR3 residues: CASSAEGDGVTEAFF. The CDR3 nucleotides are TGTGCCAGCAGTGCGGAAGGCGACGGGGTCACTGAAGCTTTCTTT.

The chain is built from TRBV15 and TRBJ1-5; D might be TRBD1 (5 bases). This CDR3 is built from 13 residues. V lost 5 bases to trimming and J lost 2 bases, with 7 bases between them. Germline lookup yields CDR1 LNHNV and CDR2 YYDKDF (reference sequence). The CDR3 protein is CATSGGGNQPQHF. The CDR3 DNA reads as TGTGCCACCAGCGGAGGGGGCAATCAGCCCCAGCATTTT.

The chain employs TRBV28 and TRBJ2-6; no clear D. From germline, CDR1 is MDHEN and CDR2 SYDVKM. There are 14 residues in the CDR3. Trimming stripped 9 bases from V and 0 bases from J, with 9 bases between. In nucleotides, the CDR3 is TGTGCCAGTTGTGAGGTCTCTGGGGCCAACGTCCTGACTTTC. Amino acids: CASCEVSGANVLTF.

The chain recombines TRBV4-3 with TRBJ2-3; no clear D gene. The CDR3 is made up of 14 amino acids. Per germline, CDR1 LGHNA and CDR2 YSLEER. V lost 1 base and J lost 10, with 15 bases in between. CDR3 sequence (DNA): TGCGCCAGCAGCCAAGTCCTCGGACCTAGACCGCAGTATTTT. Residues: CASSQVLGPRPQYF.

This clone has a handful of counts. V gene TRBV6-5 combines with J gene TRBJ2-1, with D possibly matching TRBD1 (5 bases). With 2 bases removed from V and 7 bases from J, the gap between germline ends came to 15 bases. CDR3 size: 15 residues. CDR1 is MNHEY and CDR2 is SVGAGI in the germline V gene. The CDR3 DNA reads as TGTGCCAGCAGTTACACAACGGTCGCAGGGAATGAGCAGTTCTTC. It codes for CASSYTTVAGNEQFF.

By sample share, this clone is medium-sized (0.01 to 0.1%). The chain links TRBV10-2 to TRBJ1-1; 9 bases are shared with TRBD1. CDR3 length: 15 residues. The ends lost 5 bases at V and 2 bases at J; junction bases unmatched: 6. CDR1 is WSHSY, CDR2 SAAADI, per germline. CDR3 in DNA: TGCGCCAGCAGTTTCCCGGGACAGGGTAACACTGAAGCTTTCTTT. The encoded protein is CASSFPGQGNTEAFF.

The chain joins TRBV7-6 to TRBJ2-5; 11 positions agree with TRBD2. Germline-derived CDR1 and CDR2 are SGHVS and FNYEAQ. The J segment lost 4 bases and the V segment lost 5 bases, leaving 6 bases of the junction unmatched. The CDR3 extends over 15 amino acids. CDR3 amino acids: CASSQIGTSGETQYF. The CDR3 coding sequence is TGTGCCAGCAGCCAGATCGGGACTAGCGGAGAGACCCAGTACTTC.